This entry is about one T cell receptor beta chain. Its antigen is not identified. The data were taken from a study of cytomegalovirus exposure and HLA in healthy donors. Findings and limits, study-wide: The study listed some 160 cytomegalovirus-associated TCR beta chains.

The table came from immunoSEQ multiplex PCR; TCRdb's copy has only in-frame clones and leaves some out. The top ten hold about 0.75% of the sample, which has some 150,000 clones, more than 85% seen once. CDR3 length equals 15 residues. V lost 1 base and J lost 8, with 15 bases in between. Germline CDR1 reads KGHSH; CDR2 reads LQKENI. The receptor was isolated from a man aged 18 to 29 in good health and CMV-seronegative. The chain combines TRBV18 with TRBJ2-1; possible D gene TRBD2, 6 bases. The sample taken for sequencing was PBMCs. CDR3 protein: CASSPRSGQGDEQFF. The CDR3 DNA sequence: TGTGCCAGCTCACCACGGAGCGGGCAGGGAGATGAGCAGTTCTTC.